The 4 T cell receptor beta chains reported below all come from one sample, sequenced in a study of OX40 agonist ivuxolimab in advanced cancers. Library prep was done by the immunoSEQ multiplex PCR assay. TCRdb re-hosts the immuneACCESS table, in-frame sequences only. Its copies lack some clones; in the studies checked, an unresolved V gene accounts for under half of them, and the cause for the rest is not known. The sample data list 78,000 or so clones, and 70% to 90% of these were observed just once. The top ten constitute roughly 15% of the sample. Sequencing used CD4+ or CD8+ T cells sorted from blood, obtained in a trial of the OX40 agonist ivuxolimab. The source of these receptors is an adult with an advanced solid tumor such as melanoma, head and neck, liver or kidney cancer.

The chain links TRBV18 to TRBJ2-3, with 10 bases identical to TRBD2. Germline V gene data show CDR1 as KGHSH and CDR2 as LQKENI. The V and J ends lost 7 bases and 3 bases, in that order; junction bases with no gene match: 10. There are 16 residues in the CDR3. As DNA, the CDR3 is TGTGCCAGCTACCGAAGCGGGAGGGCCGGTACAGATACGCAGTATTTT. This encodes CASYRSGRAGTDTQYF.

This chain links TRBV5-6 with TRBJ2-1; D tentatively reads TRBD1 or TRBD2 (5 bases each). Trimming stripped 0 bases from V and 4 bases from J, with 17 bases between. The CDR3 extends over 17 amino acids. Germline values: CDR1 SGHDT, CDR2 YYEEEE. In nucleotides, the CDR3 is TGTGCCAGCAGCTTGGTCCGTTTGGGACGGCTATACAATGAGCAGTTCTTC. Protein: CASSLVRLGRLYNEQFF.

This chain uses TRBV6-5 with TRBJ1-4; 9 bases line up with TRBD1. Germline-derived CDR1 and CDR2 are MNHEY and SVGAGI. Germline trimming cut 5 bases from V and 5 bases from J; bases unmatched to any gene: 6. The length of the CDR3 is 15 residues. The CDR3 region is CASSPSGTGNEKLFF. The DNA for the CDR3 is TGTGCCAGCAGTCCTTCCGGGACAGGGAATGAAAAACTGTTTTTT.

This clone showed up just a few times. The V call is TRBV16, the J call TRBJ1-1; maybe TRBD1 (6 bases). This CDR3 is 15 amino acids long. Trimming cost V 2 bases and J 3 bases, with 13 bases left between them. CDR1 KGHSY and CDR2 FQNENV come from the germline V gene. Here the CDR3 reads CASSQSSQGYTEAFF. CDR3 nucleotide sequence: TGTGCCAGCAGCCAAAGTTCACAGGGTTACACTGAAGCTTTCTTT.